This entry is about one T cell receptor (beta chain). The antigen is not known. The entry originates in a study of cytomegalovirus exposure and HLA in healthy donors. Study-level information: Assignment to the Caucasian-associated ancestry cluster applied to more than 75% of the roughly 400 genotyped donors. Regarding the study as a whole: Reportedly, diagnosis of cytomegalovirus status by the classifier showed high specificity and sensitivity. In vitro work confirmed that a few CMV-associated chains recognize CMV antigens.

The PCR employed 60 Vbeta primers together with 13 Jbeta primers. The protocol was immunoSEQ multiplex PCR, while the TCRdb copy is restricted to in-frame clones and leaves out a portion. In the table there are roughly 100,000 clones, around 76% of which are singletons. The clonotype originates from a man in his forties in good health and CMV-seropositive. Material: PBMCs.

In nucleotides, the CDR3 is TGTGCCAGCAGTCCGCAGGGGGCCGGCGACTATGGCTACACCTTC. This sequence encodes CASSPQGAGDYGYTF. The rearrangement joins TRBV28 to TRBJ1-2, with 8 bases matching TRBD1. Trimming took 5 bases from V and 3 from J; bases not matched to a gene: 8. Germline CDR1 is MDHEN and CDR2 is SYDVKM. This CDR3 is built from 15 residues.